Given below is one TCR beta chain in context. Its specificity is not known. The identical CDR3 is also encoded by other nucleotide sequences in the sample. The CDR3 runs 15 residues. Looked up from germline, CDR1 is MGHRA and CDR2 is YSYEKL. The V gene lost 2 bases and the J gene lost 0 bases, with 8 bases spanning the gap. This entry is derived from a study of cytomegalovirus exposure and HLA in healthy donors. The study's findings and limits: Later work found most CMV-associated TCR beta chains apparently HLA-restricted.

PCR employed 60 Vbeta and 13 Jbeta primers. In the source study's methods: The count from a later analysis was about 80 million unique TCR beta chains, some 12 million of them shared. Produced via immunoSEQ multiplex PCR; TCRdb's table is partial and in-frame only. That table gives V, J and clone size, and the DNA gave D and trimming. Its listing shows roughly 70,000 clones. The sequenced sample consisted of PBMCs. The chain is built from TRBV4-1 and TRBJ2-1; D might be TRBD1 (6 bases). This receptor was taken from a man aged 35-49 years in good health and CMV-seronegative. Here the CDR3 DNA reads TGCGCCAGCAGCCAAAGGGGGAGCTCCTACAATGAGCAGTTCTTC. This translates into CASSQRGSSYNEQFF.